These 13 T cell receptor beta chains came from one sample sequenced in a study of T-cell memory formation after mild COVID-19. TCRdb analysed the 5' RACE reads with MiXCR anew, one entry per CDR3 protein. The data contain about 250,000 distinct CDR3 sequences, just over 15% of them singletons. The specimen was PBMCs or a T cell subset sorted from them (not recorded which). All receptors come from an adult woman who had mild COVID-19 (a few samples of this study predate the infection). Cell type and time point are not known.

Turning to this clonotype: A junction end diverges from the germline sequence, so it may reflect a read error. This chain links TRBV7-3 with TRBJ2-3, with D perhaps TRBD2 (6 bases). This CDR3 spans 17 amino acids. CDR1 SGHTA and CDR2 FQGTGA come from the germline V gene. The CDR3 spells CSSSLSGNGRGTDTQYF. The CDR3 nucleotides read TGTTCCAGCAGCTTAAGCGGTAACGGGAGAGGCACAGATACGCAGTATTTT.

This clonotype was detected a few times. CDR3 sequence (DNA): TGTGCCAGCAGCAAAGCGGGGCCCATATTGGTGCCCCAGCATTTT. The encoded protein is CASSKAGPILVPQHF. The gene calls are TRBV21-1 and TRBJ1-5. TRBV21-1 is annotated as a pseudogene. This CDR3 spans 15 amino acids.

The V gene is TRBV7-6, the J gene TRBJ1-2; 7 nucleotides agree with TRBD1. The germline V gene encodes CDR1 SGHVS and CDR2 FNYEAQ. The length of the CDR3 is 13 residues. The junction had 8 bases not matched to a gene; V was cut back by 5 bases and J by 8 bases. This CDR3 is CASSNRDRSGYTF. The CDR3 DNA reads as TGTGCCAGCAGCAACCGGGACAGATCGGGCTACACCTTC.

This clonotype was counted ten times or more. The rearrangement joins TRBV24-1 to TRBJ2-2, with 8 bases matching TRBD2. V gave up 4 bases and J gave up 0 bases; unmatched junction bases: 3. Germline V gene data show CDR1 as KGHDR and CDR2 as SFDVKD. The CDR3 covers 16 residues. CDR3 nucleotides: TGTGCCACCAGTGACTCGGGACTAGCGAACACCGGGGAGCTGTTTTTT. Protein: CATSDSGLANTGELFF.

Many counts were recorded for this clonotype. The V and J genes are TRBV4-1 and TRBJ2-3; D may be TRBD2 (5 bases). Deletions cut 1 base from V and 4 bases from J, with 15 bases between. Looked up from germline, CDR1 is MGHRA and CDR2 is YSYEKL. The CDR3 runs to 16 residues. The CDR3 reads CASSQGGLARADTQYF. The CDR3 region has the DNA TGCGCCAGCAGCCAAGGGGGATTAGCGAGGGCAGATACGCAGTATTTT.

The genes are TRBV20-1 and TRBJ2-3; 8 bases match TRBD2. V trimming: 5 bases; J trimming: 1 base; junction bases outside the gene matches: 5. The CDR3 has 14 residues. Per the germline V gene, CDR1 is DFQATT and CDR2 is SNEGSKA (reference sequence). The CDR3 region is CSARRTSRTDTQYF. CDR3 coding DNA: TGCAGTGCTCGGCGGACTAGCCGCACAGATACGCAGTATTTT.

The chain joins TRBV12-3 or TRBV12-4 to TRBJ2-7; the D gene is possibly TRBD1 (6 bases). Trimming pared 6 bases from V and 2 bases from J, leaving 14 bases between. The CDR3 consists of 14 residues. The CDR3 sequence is CASRAQGTTYEQYF. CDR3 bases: TGTGCCAGCAGGGCCCAGGGGACCACCTACGAGCAGTACTTC.

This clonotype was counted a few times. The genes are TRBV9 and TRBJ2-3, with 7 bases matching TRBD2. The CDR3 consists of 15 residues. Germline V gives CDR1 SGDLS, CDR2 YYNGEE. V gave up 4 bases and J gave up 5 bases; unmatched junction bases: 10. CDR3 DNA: TGTGCCAGCAGCCCAGTCGGAGGGAGGGGAGATACGCAGTATTTT. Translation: CASSPVGGRGDTQYF. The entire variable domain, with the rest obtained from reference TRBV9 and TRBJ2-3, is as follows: DSGVTQTPKHLITATGQRVTLRCSPRSGDLSVYWYQQSLDQGLQFLIQYYNGEERAKGNILERFSAQQFPDLHSELNLSSLELGDSALYFCASSPVGGRGDTQYFGPGTRLTVL.

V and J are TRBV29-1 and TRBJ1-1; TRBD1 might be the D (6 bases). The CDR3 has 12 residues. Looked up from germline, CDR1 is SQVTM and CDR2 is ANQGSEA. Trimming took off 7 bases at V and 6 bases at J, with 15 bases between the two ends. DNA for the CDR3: TGCAGCGCGACACAGGGCTACTCTGAAGCTTTCTTT. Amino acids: CSATQGYSEAFF.

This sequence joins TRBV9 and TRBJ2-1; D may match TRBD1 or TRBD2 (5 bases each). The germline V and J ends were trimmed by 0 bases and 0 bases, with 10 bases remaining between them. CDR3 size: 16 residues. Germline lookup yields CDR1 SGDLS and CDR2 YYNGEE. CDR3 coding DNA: TGTGCCAGCAGCGTAGAGGGGAGAGGCTCCTACAATGAGCAGTTCTTC. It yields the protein CASSVEGRGSYNEQFF.

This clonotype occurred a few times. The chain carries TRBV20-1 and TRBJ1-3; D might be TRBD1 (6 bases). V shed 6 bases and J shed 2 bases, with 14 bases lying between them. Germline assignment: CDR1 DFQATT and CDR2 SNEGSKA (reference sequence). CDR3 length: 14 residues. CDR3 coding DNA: TGCAGTGCCACCACAGGGAAGGCTGGAAACACCATATATTTT. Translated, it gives CSATTGKAGNTIYF.

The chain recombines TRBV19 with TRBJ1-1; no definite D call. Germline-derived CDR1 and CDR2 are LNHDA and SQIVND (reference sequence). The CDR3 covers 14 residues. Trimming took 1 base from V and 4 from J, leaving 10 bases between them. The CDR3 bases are TGTGCCAGTAGTATAGGACTCCTGGGCACTGAAGCTTTCTTT. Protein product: CASSIGLLGTEAFF.

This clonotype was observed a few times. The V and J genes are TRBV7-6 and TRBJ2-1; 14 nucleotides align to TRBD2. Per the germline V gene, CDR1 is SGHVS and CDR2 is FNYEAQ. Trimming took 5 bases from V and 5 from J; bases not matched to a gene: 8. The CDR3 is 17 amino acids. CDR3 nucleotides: TGTGCCAGCAGCAGACGGACTAGCGGGAGGATCCACAATGAGCAGTTCTTC. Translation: CASSRRTSGRIHNEQFF.